This TCR beta chain was recovered during a study of T cell changes during pregnancy in multiple sclerosis. This clone has a single count. V lost 8 bases, J lost 5 bases, and 9 bases stayed unmatched. There are 14 residues in the CDR3. Germline V gene lookup returns CDR1 MNHNY and CDR2 SVGAGI (reference sequence). Produced via immunoSEQ multiplex PCR; TCRdb's table is partial and in-frame only. The sample records some 96,000 clones, 80% to 95% being singletons. This specimen consisted of peripheral blood, obtained after pregnancy. The chain has TRBV6-6 and TRBJ1-1; TRBD1 agrees at 9 bases. This TCR was sampled from a female donor with multiple sclerosis, enrolled in a pregnancy study. Here the CDR3 DNA reads TGTGCCAGCCTACAGGGGGCGGGAGTAACTGAAGCTTTCTTT. It yields the protein CASLQGAGVTEAFF.